The 23 T cell receptor beta chains in this list originate from one sample, sequenced in a study of T-cell reconstitution after alpha-beta-depleted transplantation in children. The TCRbeta library was prepared with unique molecular identifiers. MiXCR, run by TCRdb on the PCR reads, gives a single entry per CDR3 protein. The top ten hold approximately 15% of the sample, which has 90,000 to 95,000 distinct CDR3 sequences, 10% to 15% seen once. The input for sequencing was PBMCs from the stem cell graft donor, taken from the stem cell graft. The receptors shown here come from a human donor who donated a stem cell graft to a child with inherited bone marrow failure.

This clonotype turned up a few times. The V call is TRBV7-2, the J call TRBJ2-1; maybe TRBD2 (5 bases). Germline CDR1 and CDR2: SGHTA and FQGNSA. This CDR3 has 14 amino acids. The V end lost 7 bases, the J end lost 7 bases, and 17 bases lay between the germline ends. The CDR3: CASIPPGKGNEQFF. The CDR3, as DNA: TGTGCCAGCATCCCCCCGGGAAAAGGGAATGAGCAGTTCTTC.

This clonotype appeared many times. The chain combines TRBV18 with TRBJ2-3, with D perhaps assigned TRBD1 or TRBD2 (7 bases each). Germline-derived CDR1 and CDR2 are KGHSH and LQKENI. V lost 0 bases to trimming and J lost 0 bases, with 13 bases between them. This CDR3 is built from 17 residues. As DNA, the CDR3 is TGTGCCAGCTCACCACCGCGGGGGACAGCAAGCACAGATACGCAGTATTTT. It translates to CASSPPRGTASTDTQYF.

Many counts were recorded for this clonotype. The V gene is TRBV7-3, the J gene TRBJ2-1; D remains unclear. Germline V gene sequence: CDR1 SGHTA, CDR2 FQGTGA. The CDR3 contains 13 residues. The V and J ends lost 3 bases and 12 bases respectively, with 15 bases between them. The DNA of the CDR3 is TGTGCCAGCAGCTTCGATTGGGCTAGTTGGCAGTTCTTC. Translated: CASSFDWASWQFF.

This clonotype has a handful of counts. The rearrangement uses TRBV11-2 and TRBJ1-2, with D unclear. The CDR3 length is 18 residues. Germline V lookup: CDR1 SGHAT, CDR2 FQNNGV. Trimming removed 4 bases from V and 4 bases from J, with 25 bases in between. As DNA, the CDR3 is TGTGCCAGCAGCTCCCGGGCAGGCTCCCCGGTTTCGTCCTATGGCTACACCTTC. Protein sequence: CASSSRAGSPVSSYGYTF.

This clonotype appeared many times. The V gene is TRBV5-1, the J gene TRBJ2-7, with TRBD1 matching over 9 bases. The CDR3 sequence is 15 residues long. With 0 bases clipped from V and 2 bases from J, the junction kept 3 bases outside the gene matches. Germline lookup yields CDR1 SGHRS and CDR2 YFSETQ. The CDR3 DNA sequence: TGCGCCAGCAGCTTGGAGGGACAGGGAACCTACGAGCAGTACTTC. Its protein is CASSLEGQGTYEQYF.

This clonotype was seen many times. The gene calls are TRBV10-3 and TRBJ1-5, with D perhaps TRBD1 (5 bases). Trimming left V 2 bases short and J 11 bases short, with 10 bases between. The CDR3 extends over 12 amino acids. Germline V CDR1 and CDR2: ENHRY, SYGVKD. The DNA for the CDR3 is TGTGCCATCAGTGAGGCAGGGAAATCCCAGCATTTT. Protein product: CAISEAGKSQHF.

This clonotype was recorded many times. The rearrangement uses TRBV5-1 and TRBJ1-4; 7 bases are a match to TRBD1. V was pared by 2 bases and J by 8 bases, with 6 bases of the junction left unmatched. From germline, CDR1 is SGHRS and CDR2 YFSETQ. This CDR3 has 14 residues. This CDR3 is CASSLQGREEKLFF. As DNA, the CDR3 is TGCGCCAGCAGCTTACAGGGGAGGGAAGAAAAACTGTTTTTT.

This clonotype was counted a few times. The chain recombines TRBV6-5 with TRBJ1-6; D gene unclear. Germline V gene data show CDR1 as MNHEY and CDR2 as SVGAGI. The CDR3 runs to 17 residues. Trimming pared 0 bases from V and 0 bases from J, leaving 9 bases between. As DNA, the CDR3 is TGTGCCAGCAGTTACTCGAAAGAGAGCTCCTATAATTCACCCCTCCACTTT. This codes for CASSYSKESSYNSPLHF.

This clonotype was seen at least ten times. CDR3 sequence: CASSSLGRGRRDEQFF. The CDR3 DNA sequence: TGTGCCAGCAGCTCACTTGGCAGGGGGCGGCGAGATGAGCAGTTCTTC. The chain links TRBV7-9 to TRBJ2-1, with 8 positions matching TRBD1. Per the germline V gene, CDR1 is SEHNR and CDR2 is FQNEAQ (reference sequence). With 4 bases clipped from V and 8 bases from J, the junction kept 13 bases outside the gene matches. CDR3 size: 16 residues.

The chain uses TRBV20-1 and TRBJ1-2; no definite D call. Germline V gene data show CDR1 as DFQATT and CDR2 as SNEGSKA (reference sequence). Trimming shortened V by 7 bases and J by 0 bases, and 9 bases separated the two germline ends. The CDR3 loop spans 12 amino acids. The CDR3 here is CSVRAPNYGYTF. In DNA, the CDR3 is TGCAGTGTTAGGGCTCCTAACTATGGCTACACCTTC.

This clonotype was recorded many times. The chain employs TRBV11-2 and TRBJ2-2, with D tentatively TRBD2 (5 bases). The CDR3 runs to 14 residues. CDR1 is SGHAT, CDR2 FQNNGV, per germline. Trimming shortened V by 8 bases and J by 6 bases, and 16 bases separated the two germline ends. Here the CDR3 DNA reads TGTGCCAGCGCTTCCTCACTAGTTGCCGGGGAGCTGTTTTTT. Amino acid sequence: CASASSLVAGELFF. Variable domain in full (rest from reference TRBV11-2 and TRBJ2-2): EAGVAQSPRYKIIEKRQSVAFWCNPISGHATLYWYQQILGQGPKLLIQFQNNGVVDDSQLPKDRFSAERLKGVDSTLKIQPAKLEDSAVYLCASASSLVAGELFFGEGSRLTVL.

This clonotype was counted many times. The chain links TRBV12-3 or TRBV12-4 to TRBJ1-1; 7 bases match TRBD1. V lost 4 bases, J lost 9 bases, and 8 bases stayed unmatched. The CDR3 length is 13 residues. Written as DNA, the CDR3 is TGTGCCAGCAGTTCTTCCACGGGACAGAAAGCTTTCTTT. It yields the protein CASSSSTGQKAFF.

This clonotype has a count of ten or more. The chain has TRBV13 and TRBJ2-3; 9 bases agree with TRBD2. Germline values: CDR1 PRHDT, CDR2 FYEKMQ (reference sequence). The CDR3 spans 14 residues. Trimming took 6 bases from V and 6 from J; bases not matched to a gene: 7. The CDR3 protein is CASSLGTSPDTQYF. The CDR3 DNA reads as TGTGCCAGCAGTCTCGGGACTAGCCCCGATACGCAGTATTTT.

CDR3 region: CASSPGTGTGELFF. CDR3 bases: TGTGCCAGCAGCCCCGGGACAGGCACCGGGGAGCTGTTTTTT. The chain employs TRBV7-3 and TRBJ2-2; TRBD1 matches at 8 bases. CDR1 is SGHTA and CDR2 is FQGTGA in the germline V gene. With V trimmed by 5 bases and J by 4 bases, 3 bases remained unmatched. This CDR3 is built from 14 residues.

This clonotype was observed at least ten times. V is TRBV20-1 and J is TRBJ2-1; D tentatively fits TRBD1 or TRBD2 (5 bases each). The CDR3 sequence is 14 residues long. CDR1 DFQATT and CDR2 SNEGSKA come from the germline V gene (reference sequence). Trimming removed 8 bases at V and 4 bases at J, with 18 bases between. DNA of the CDR3: TGCAGTCCACTAGAAACAGGCCGATACAATGAGCAGTTCTTC. This translates into CSPLETGRYNEQFF.

This clonotype was detected many times. This chain uses TRBV20-1 with TRBJ2-1; TRBD2 matches at 10 bases. The length of the CDR3 is 14 residues. V lost 2 bases to trimming and J lost 5 bases; unmatched junction nucleotides: 3. Germline V lookup: CDR1 DFQATT, CDR2 SNEGSKA (reference sequence). The CDR3 DNA reads as TGCAGTGCTAGACCGGGACTAGCGAACAATGAGCAGTTCTTC. Amino acids: CSARPGLANNEQFF.

This clonotype was counted many times. The gene calls are TRBV7-9 and TRBJ2-3; a possible D gene is TRBD2 (6 bases). The CDR3 extends over 15 amino acids. Trimming removed 1 base at V and 0 bases at J, with 8 bases between. The V gene's germline CDR1 is SEHNR and CDR2 FQNEAQ (reference sequence). The CDR3 loop reads CASSLGGASTDTQYF. In DNA, the CDR3 is TGTGCCAGCAGCTTAGGCGGGGCGAGCACAGATACGCAGTATTTT.

This clonotype was recorded at least ten times. The genes are TRBV5-1 and TRBJ2-1, with D possibly matching TRBD2 (6 bases). CDR1 SGHRS and CDR2 YFSETQ come from the germline V gene. The CDR3 has 18 residues. V was pared by 0 bases and J by 3 bases, with 19 bases between. CDR3 sequence: CASSLGGKGASVYNEQFF. The CDR3 nucleotides read TGCGCCAGCAGCTTGGGAGGGAAGGGAGCTAGCGTCTACAATGAGCAGTTCTTC.

The genes are TRBV5-1 and TRBJ1-2, with D unclear. The CDR3 covers 14 residues. Germline CDR1 SGHRS, CDR2 YFSETQ. V lost 0 bases and J lost 0, with 6 bases in between. This chain's CDR3 is CASSLASPNYGYTF. The CDR3 nucleotides are TGCGCCAGCAGCTTGGCCTCACCTAACTATGGCTACACCTTC.

This clonotype was seen repeatedly, ten times or more. The chain links TRBV6-5 to TRBJ2-7; perhaps TRBD1 as D (6 bases). CDR1 and CDR2 from the germline V gene are MNHEY and SVGAGI. CDR3 length: 17 amino acids. Between the trimmed V and J ends, which lost 6 bases and 6 bases, there was a span of 27 bases. CDR3 protein: CASSVQRVYRDGVEQYF. DNA of the CDR3: TGTGCCAGCAGCGTACAAAGGGTGTACAGGGATGGGGTCGAGCAGTACTTC.

The table lists this clonotype with many counts. The chain employs TRBV4-2 and TRBJ2-1; weak D call: TRBD2 (6 bases). Germline lookup yields CDR1 LGHNA and CDR2 YNFKEQ. The CDR3 extends over 16 amino acids. With 1 base removed from V and 7 bases from J, the gap between germline ends came to 17 bases. CDR3 DNA sequence: TGTGCCAGCAGCCAAGGGTTAGGGGCGGGAACAAATGAGCAGTTCTTC. Residues: CASSQGLGAGTNEQFF.

The rearrangement joins TRBV7-9 to TRBJ2-3, with 8 bases aligning to TRBD1. The CDR3 extends over 15 amino acids. J was trimmed by 4 bases and V by 3 bases; bases with no gene match: 6. Germline V lookup: CDR1 SEHNR, CDR2 FQNEAQ (reference sequence). The CDR3 spells CASSFSTGDPDTQYF. The CDR3 region has the DNA TGTGCCAGCAGCTTTTCGACAGGGGACCCAGATACGCAGTATTTT.

This clonotype was seen at least ten times. This rearrangement joins TRBV20-1 to TRBJ1-4; 9 positions agree with TRBD1. V shed 4 bases, J shed 0 bases, and the junction held 12 bases outside the gene matches. Germline assignment: CDR1 DFQATT and CDR2 SNEGSKA (reference sequence). The CDR3 runs to 18 residues. CDR3 region: CSATHRTGVTATNEKLFF. CDR3 in DNA: TGCAGTGCTACCCACCGGACAGGGGTTACCGCAACTAATGAAAAACTGTTTTTT.